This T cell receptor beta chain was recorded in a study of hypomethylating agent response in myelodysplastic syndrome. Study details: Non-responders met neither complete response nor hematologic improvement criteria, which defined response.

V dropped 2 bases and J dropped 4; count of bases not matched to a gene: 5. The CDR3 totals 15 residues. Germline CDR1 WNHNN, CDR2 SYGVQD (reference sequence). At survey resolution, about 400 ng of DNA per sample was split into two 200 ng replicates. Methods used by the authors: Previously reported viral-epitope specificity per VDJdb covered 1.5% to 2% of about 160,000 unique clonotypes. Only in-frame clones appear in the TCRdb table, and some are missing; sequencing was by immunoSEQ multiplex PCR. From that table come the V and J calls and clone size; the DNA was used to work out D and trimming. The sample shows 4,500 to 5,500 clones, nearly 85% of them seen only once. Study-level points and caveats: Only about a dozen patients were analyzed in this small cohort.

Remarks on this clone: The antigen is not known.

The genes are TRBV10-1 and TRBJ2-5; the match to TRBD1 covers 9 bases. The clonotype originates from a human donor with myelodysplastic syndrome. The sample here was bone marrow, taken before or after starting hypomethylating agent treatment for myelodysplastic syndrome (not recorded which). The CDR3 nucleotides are TGCGCCAGCAGTGAGGGGGGACAGGGAAGAGAGACCCAGTACTTC. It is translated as CASSEGGQGRETQYF.